This T cell receptor (beta chain) is from a study of cytomegalovirus exposure and HLA in healthy donors. Study results and caveats: Later, TCR association rates were found to vary by HLA locus, highest for DRB1 and lowest for HLA-C. There was a cluster of highly shared sequence variants that was likely a sequencing artifact. The authors later linked a missense DCLRE1C variant to TCR beta V- and J-gene trimming. It was 150 to 200 TCR beta chains that were listed as cytomegalovirus-associated.

A word on this clone: The antigen is undetermined.

PCR used 60 Vbeta primers and 13 Jbeta primers. Assay used: immunoSEQ multiplex PCR; TCRdb lists only in-frame clones, some missing. The sample includes 150,000 to 200,000 clones, approximately 80% of them seen just once. The V segment lost 4 bases and the J segment 3 bases; nucleotides outside the gene matches: 9. The CDR3 is made up of 15 amino acids. Germline V gene lookup returns CDR1 SGHRS and CDR2 YFSETQ. The genes are TRBV5-1 and TRBJ2-5; 7 bases line up with TRBD1. The receptor was isolated from a male donor in good health and CMV-seropositive. The sequenced sample was PBMCs. CDR3 DNA: TGCGCCAGCAGCCCGGGCGGAACAGGGGAAGAGACCCAGTACTTC. It codes for CASSPGGTGEETQYF.